This TCR beta chain came from a study of CD8 T cells in ankylosing spondylitis. Germline values: CDR1 SEHNR, CDR2 FQNEAQ (reference sequence). The length of the CDR3 is 14 residues. Trimming left V 5 bases short and J 6 bases short, with 14 bases between. One entry per CDR3 protein, called by TCRdb with MiXCR from the 5' RACE reads. The sample yields 250,000 or so distinct CDR3 sequences, under 20% seen once. The gene calls are TRBV7-9 and TRBJ2-1; D is possibly TRBD1 (6 bases). This TCR was sampled from a male donor with ankylosing spondylitis or in good health (not recorded which). The sample consisted of blood, either unsorted or a sorted T cell fraction (not recorded which). CDR3 sequence (DNA): TGTGCCAGCAGCACCAGGGACATAAGCAATGAGCAGTTCTTC. This codes for CASSTRDISNEQFF.